This T cell receptor (beta chain) emerged from a study of cytotoxic CD8 clonotypes in ibrutinib-treated CLL. At the level of the study: Response samples were obtained once patients had received a median about 12 months of treatment, range 6 to 36. Study-wide results and limits: Private clonotypes, not public ones, expanded at ibrutinib response. The study found clonality rose at ibrutinib response, then fell toward baseline at progression.

V gave up 2 bases and J gave up 11 bases, with 19 bases separating them. The V gene's germline CDR1 is GTSNPN and CDR2 SVGIG (reference sequence). The CDR3 loop spans 14 amino acids. Deep sequencing aimed at 1 in 200,000 to 1 in 1 million T cells' resolution. Sequenced by immunoSEQ multiplex PCR; TCRdb stores in-frame clones only, minus some. Here the sample spans approximately 100,000 clones, around 73% being singletons. Of note for this clone: Its antigen is as yet unknown.

Sequencing was performed on PBMCs, taken after 12 months of ibrutinib treatment. This chain links TRBV30 with TRBJ1-5; D is perhaps TRBD1 (6 bases). The clonotype comes from a human donor with chronic lymphocytic leukemia. In DNA form, the CDR3 reads TGTGCCTGGAGTCGGGGGGACACCCGAGGGGCCCAGCATTTT. Its translation is CAWSRGDTRGAQHF.